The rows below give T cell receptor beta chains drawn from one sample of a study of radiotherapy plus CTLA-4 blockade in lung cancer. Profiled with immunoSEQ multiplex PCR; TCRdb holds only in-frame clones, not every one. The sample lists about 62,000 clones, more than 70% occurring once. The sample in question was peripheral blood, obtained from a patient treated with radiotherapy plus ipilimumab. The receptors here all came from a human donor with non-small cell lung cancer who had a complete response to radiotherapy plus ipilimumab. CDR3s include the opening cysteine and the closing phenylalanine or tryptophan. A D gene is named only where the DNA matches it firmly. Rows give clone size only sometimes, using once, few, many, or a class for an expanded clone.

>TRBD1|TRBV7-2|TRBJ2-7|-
TGTGCCAGCAGCTTAGTCTCCGGGACAGCCTACGAGCAGTACTTC
CASSLVSGTAYEQYF
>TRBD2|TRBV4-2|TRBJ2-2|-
TGTGCCAGCAGCCAAGATCGGCGGGAGGGCGGCAACACCGGGGAGCTGTTTTTT
CASSQDRREGGNTGELFF
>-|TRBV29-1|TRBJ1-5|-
TGCAGCGTTGGGCAGGGAATGAGGCAGCCCCAGCATTTT
CSVGQGMRQPQHF
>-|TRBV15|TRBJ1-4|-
TGTGCCACCAGCATGGGGAAGGGGAAACTGTTTTTT
CATSMGKGKLFF
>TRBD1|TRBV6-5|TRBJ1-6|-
TGTGCCAGCAGTTACAGAGGGACAGCTGGGAATTCACCCCTCCACTTT
CASSYRGTAGNSPLHF
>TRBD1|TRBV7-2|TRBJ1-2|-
TGTGCCAGCAGCCCGACAGGGGGTTGGTATGGCTACACCTTC
CASSPTGGWYGYTF
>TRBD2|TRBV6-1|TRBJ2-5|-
TGTGCCAGCAGGGAACGACTAGCGGGGGACCAAGAGACCCAGTACTTC
CASRERLAGDQETQYF
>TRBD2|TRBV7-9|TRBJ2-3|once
TGTGCCAGCAGCTCGAAATCCGGGACTAGATCCTCTAGCACAGATACGCAGTATTTT
CASSSKSGTRSSSTDTQYF
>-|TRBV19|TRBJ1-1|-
TGTGCCAGTAGTATGTACGGGTTCCACACTGAAGCTTTCTTT
CASSMYGFHTEAFF
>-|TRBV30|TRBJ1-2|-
TGTGCCTGGAGTGTAGACAGGAACTATGGCTACACCTTC
CAWSVDRNYGYTF
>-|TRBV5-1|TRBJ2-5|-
TGCGCCAGCAGCTTGGTGGCGTTAGTTTGGGCGGGTCTACTAACGGGGTACCAAGAGACCCAGTACTTC
CASSLVALVWAGLLTGYQETQYF
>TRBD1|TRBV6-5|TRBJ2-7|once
TGTGCCAGCAGCCTACTTCACTCACCCGGGACAGGGACATACTTC
CASSLLHSPGTGTYF
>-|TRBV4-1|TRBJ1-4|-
TGCGCCAGTCAGTGGAATTCAGGAGAAAAACTGTTTTTT
CASQWNSGEKLFF
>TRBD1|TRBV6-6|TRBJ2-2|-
TGTGCCAGCAGTTTACAGGGGTTCACCGGGGAGCTGCTTTTT
CASSLQGFTGELLF
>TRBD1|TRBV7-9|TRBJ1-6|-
TGTGCCAGCAGCTTTCAGGGACAGGATTCACCCCTCCACTTT
CASSFQGQDSPLHF
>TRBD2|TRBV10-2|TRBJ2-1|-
TGCGCCAGCCGGGCGGTGAGCGGGGGGAAGGGTGAGCAGTTCTTC
CASRAVSGGKGEQFF
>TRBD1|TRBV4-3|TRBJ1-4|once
TGCGCCAGCAGCCAAGGGACAGGGCGGTATGAAAAACTGTTTTTT
CASSQGTGRYEKLFF
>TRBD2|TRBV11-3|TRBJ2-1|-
TGTGCCAGCAGCTTAGCCCGCGGCGGGGGATACAATGAGCAGTTCTTC
CASSLARGGGYNEQFF
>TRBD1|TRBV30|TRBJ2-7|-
TGTGCCTGGGGGACAGGTCGAGACTACGAGCAGTACTTC
CAWGTGRDYEQYF
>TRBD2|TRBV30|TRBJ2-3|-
TGTGCCTGGAGTTTAGGCCTAGCGGGGAACACAGATACGCAGTATTTT
CAWSLGLAGNTDTQYF
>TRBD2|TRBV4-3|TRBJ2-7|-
TGCGCCAGCAGCCAAGATAGCGGGGGGAGCTCCTACGAGCAGTACTTC
CASSQDSGGSSYEQYF
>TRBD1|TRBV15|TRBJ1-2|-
TGTGCCACCAGCAGAGGAGGAGATAGGAGGACAGGGCGTAATGGCTACACCTTC
CATSRGGDRRTGRNGYTF
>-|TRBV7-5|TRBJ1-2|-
TGTGCCAGAAGCCGTTCCCCTAGGACAGGAGGGTCTAACTATGGCTACACCTTC
CARSRSPRTGGSNYGYTF
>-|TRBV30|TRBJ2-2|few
TGTGCCTGGGAGAGAGGTCCCGGGACACCGAACACCGGGGAGCTGTTTTTT
CAWERGPGTPNTGELFF
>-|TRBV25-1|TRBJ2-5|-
TGTGCCAGCAGTGACCCGGGCCAGGGTTGGTGGGAGACCCAGTACTTC
CASSDPGQGWWETQYF
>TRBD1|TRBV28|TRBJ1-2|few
TGTGCCAGCAGTTTATATCAGAGACAGGGGGCAGGTGGCTACACCTTC
CASSLYQRQGAGGYTF
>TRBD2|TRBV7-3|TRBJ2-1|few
TGTGCCAGCAGCTTAACGGGAGCGGGAGGTTACAATGAGCAGTTCTTC
CASSLTGAGGYNEQFF
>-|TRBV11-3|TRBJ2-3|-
TGTGCCAGCAGCCTAGGGGCGCGCACAGATACGCAGTATTTT
CASSLGARTDTQYF
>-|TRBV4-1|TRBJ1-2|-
TGCGCCAGCAGCCAAGCCCGTAACTATGGCTACACCTTC
CASSQARNYGYTF
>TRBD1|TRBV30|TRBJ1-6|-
TGTGCCTGGAGGGGACAGGGGCTAAATTCACCCCTCCACTTT
CAWRGQGLNSPLHF
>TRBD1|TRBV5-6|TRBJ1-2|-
TGTGCCAGCAGCCCGGCTGGCACAGGGGGCAGCTATGGCTACACCTTC
CASSPAGTGGSYGYTF
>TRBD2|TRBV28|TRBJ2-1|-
TGTGCCAGCAGTTTAACTAGCGGGAGATCCCACTACAATGAGCAGTTCTTC
CASSLTSGRSHYNEQFF
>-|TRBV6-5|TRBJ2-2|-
TGTGCCAGCAGTCTTTTAACCGGGGAGCTGTTTTTT
CASSLLTGELFF
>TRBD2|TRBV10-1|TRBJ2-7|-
TGCGCCAGCGCTCCGGGGGGACTAGCGGGGCCCCTGAGCCCCTACGAGCAGTACTTC
CASAPGGLAGPLSPYEQYF
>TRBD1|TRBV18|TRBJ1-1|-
TGTGCCAGCTCATCCCCGACAGGGCGGAACACTGAAGCTTTCTTT
CASSSPTGRNTEAFF
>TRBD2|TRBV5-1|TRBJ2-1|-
TGCGCCAGTACCGGGACTAGCGGATACAATGAGCAGTTCTTC
CASTGTSGYNEQFF
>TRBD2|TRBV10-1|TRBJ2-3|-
TGCGCCAGCAGTGGATGGGGGGGAAGCACAGATACGCAGTATTTT
CASSGWGGSTDTQYF
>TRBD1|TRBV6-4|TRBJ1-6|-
TGTGCCAGCAGCCGGGACAGTGAATCACCCCTCCACTTT
CASSRDSESPLHF
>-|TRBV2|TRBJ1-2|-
TGTGCCAGCAGAGTCCGGGACACCGCTGGCTACACCTTC
CASRVRDTAGYTF
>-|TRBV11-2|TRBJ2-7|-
TGTGCCAGCAGCCCTGCGGGGCAGGGCTCCTACGAGCAGTACTTC
CASSPAGQGSYEQYF